This T cell receptor beta chain comes out of a study of blood T cell repertoires in COVID-19. The overall study: Samples representing acute and convalescent COVID-19 were sourced from the United States, Italy and Spain. From T cells, B-cell-depleted T cells, or PBMCs came the material, which was cDNA or gDNA.

Unmatched junction bases numbered 6, after V lost 0 bases and J lost 1 base. Germline values: CDR1 MNHEY, CDR2 SVGAGI. CDR3 size: 16 residues. Participant ages covered roughly 18 to 89 years across 24 US areas. Clinical history as reported by participants underpinned cohort assignment. Generated by immunoSEQ multiplex PCR, the TCRdb table keeps only in-frame clones and is missing some. In the table there are some 250,000 clones, approximately 90% of which are singletons. The sample taken for sequencing was PBMCs or T cells enriched from blood (not recorded which). The sequence was collected from a woman aged 40 to 50 with acute COVID-19. The rearrangement uses TRBV6-5 and TRBJ2-7, with 7 positions matching TRBD1. The DNA for the CDR3 is TGTGCCAGCAGTTACTCATCTGGACAGGCTTCCTACGAGCAGTACTTC. It encodes CASSYSSGQASYEQYF.